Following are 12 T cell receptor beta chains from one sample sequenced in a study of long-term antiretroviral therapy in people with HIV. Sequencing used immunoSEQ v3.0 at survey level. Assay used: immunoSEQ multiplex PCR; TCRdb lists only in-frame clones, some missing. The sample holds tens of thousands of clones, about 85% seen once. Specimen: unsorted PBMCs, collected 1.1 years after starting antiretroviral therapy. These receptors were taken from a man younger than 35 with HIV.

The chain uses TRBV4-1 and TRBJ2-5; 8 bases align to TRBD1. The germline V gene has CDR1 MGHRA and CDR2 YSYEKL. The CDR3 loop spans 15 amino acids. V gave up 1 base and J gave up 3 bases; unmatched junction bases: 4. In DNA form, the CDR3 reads TGCGCCAGCAGCCAAGTTCAGACAGGGGAAGAGACCCAGTACTTC. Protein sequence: CASSQVQTGEETQYF.

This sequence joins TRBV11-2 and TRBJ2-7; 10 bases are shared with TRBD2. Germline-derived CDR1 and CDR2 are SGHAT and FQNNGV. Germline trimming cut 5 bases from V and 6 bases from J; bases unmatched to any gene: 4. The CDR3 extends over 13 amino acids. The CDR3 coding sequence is TGTGCCAGCAGCCGGGGACTAGCGCTCGAGCAGTACTTC. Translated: CASSRGLALEQYF.

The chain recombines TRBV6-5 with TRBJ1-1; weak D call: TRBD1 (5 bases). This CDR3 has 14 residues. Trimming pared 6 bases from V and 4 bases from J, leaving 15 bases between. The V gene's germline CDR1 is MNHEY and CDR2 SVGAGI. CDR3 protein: CASRTQGSATEAFF. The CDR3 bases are TGTGCCAGCAGGACCCAGGGATCCGCCACTGAAGCTTTCTTT.

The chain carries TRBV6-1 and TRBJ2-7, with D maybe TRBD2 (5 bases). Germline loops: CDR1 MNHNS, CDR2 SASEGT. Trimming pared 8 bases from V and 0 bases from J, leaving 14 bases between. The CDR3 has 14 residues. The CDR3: CASQERISSYEQYF. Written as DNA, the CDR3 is TGTGCCAGCCAAGAGCGGATCAGCTCCTACGAGCAGTACTTC.

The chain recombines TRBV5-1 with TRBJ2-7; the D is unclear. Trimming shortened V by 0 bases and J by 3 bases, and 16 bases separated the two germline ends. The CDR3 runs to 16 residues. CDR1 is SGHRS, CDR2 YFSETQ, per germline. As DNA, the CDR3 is TGCGCCAGCAGCTTGGCCCCAGGAACGGATTTCTACGAGCAGTACTTC. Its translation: CASSLAPGTDFYEQYF.

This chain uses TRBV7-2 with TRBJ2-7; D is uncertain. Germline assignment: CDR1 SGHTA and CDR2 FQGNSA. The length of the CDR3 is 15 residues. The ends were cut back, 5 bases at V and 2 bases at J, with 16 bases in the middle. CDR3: CASSATSSGPYEQYF. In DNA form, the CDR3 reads TGTGCCAGCAGCGCGACAAGTTCGGGCCCCTACGAGCAGTACTTC.

DNA of the CDR3: TGTGCCAGCAGCTCTCGGGGGGCCAATGAGCAGTTCTTC. It codes for CASSSRGANEQFF. This chain uses TRBV7-3 with TRBJ2-1, with D perhaps TRBD2 (7 bases). The CDR3 runs 13 residues. Germline V gives CDR1 SGHTA, CDR2 FQGTGA. Trimming cost V 4 bases and J 6 bases, with 10 bases left between them. Together with reference TRBV7-3 and TRBJ2-1, the CDR3 gives the full variable domain: GAGVSQTPSNKVTEKGKYVELRCDPISGHTALYWYRQSLGQGPEFLIYFQGTGAADDSGLPNDRFFAVRPEGSVSTLKIQRTERGDSAVYLCASSSRGANEQFFGPGTRLTVL.

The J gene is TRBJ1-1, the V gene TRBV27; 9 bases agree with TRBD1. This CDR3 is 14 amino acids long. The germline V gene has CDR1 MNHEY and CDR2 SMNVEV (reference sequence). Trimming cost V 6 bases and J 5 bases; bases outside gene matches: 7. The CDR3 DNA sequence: TGTGCCAGCAGAACTTACAGGGGGCGAACTGAAGCTTTCTTT. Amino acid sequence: CASRTYRGRTEAFF.

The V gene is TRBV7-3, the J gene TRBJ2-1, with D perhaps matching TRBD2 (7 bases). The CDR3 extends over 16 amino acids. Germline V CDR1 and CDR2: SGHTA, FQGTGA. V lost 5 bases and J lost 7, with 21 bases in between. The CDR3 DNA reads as TGTGCCAGCAGCCCTTGGGGGCGGGGGCCACTTAATGAGCAGTTCTTC. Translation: CASSPWGRGPLNEQFF.

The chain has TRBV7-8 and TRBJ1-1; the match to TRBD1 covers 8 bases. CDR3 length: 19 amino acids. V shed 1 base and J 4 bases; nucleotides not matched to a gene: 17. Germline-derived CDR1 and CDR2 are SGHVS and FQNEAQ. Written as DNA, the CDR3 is TGTGCCAGCAGCTTAGACTTTTGGTCAGGGGGCGATAGGGGCACTGAAGCTTTCTTT. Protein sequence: CASSLDFWSGGDRGTEAFF.

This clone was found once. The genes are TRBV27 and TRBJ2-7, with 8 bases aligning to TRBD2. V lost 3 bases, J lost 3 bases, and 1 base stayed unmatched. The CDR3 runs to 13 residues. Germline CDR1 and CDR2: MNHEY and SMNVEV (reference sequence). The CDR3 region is CASSFAGGYEQYF. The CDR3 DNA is TGTGCCAGCAGTTTCGCGGGAGGCTACGAGCAGTACTTC.

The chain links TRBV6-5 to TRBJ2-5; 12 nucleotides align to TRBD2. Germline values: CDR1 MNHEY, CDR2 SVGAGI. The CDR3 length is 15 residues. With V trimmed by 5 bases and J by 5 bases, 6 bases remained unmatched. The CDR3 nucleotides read TGTGCCAGCAGTAAGGGGACTAGCGGGCGGGAGACCCAGTACTTC. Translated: CASSKGTSGRETQYF.